This T cell receptor beta chain was documented in a study of T cells after yellow fever vaccination. Study-wide context: Each low-cell-number fraction was prepared by means of SMART-Seq v4 Ultra Low Input.

TCRdb redid the calling of the 5' RACE reads with MiXCR, one entry per CDR3 protein. The sample lists about 400,000 distinct CDR3 sequences; under 7.5% were seen once. The CDR3 length is 15 residues. V shed 5 bases and J 5 bases; nucleotides not matched to a gene: 5. Germline values: CDR1 SGHTA, CDR2 FQGNSA. Points on this clonotype: Antigen specificity is unknown.

The study, taken as a whole, reports: The secondary response peaked faster, at day 5 versus 15, but was weaker. Most primary-vaccination clones reappeared after the booster (96% CD4, 88% CD8).

This clonotype was obtained from a man under 40 who received the YFV17D yellow fever vaccine. This chain links TRBV7-2 with TRBJ2-1, with 11 bases identical to TRBD2. Sequencing was performed on PBMCs, taken 5 days after the yellow fever booster vaccination. The CDR3 DNA sequence: TGTGCCAGCAGCAGAAGGGGACTAGCGGACAATGAGCAGTTCTTC. Its protein is CASSRRGLADNEQFF.